These 32 T cell receptor beta chains were sequenced from one sample in a study of OX40 agonist ivuxolimab in advanced cancers. TCRdb keeps only in-frame clones here, not all; method: immunoSEQ multiplex PCR. The data show 65,000 to 70,000 clones, with 90% seen just once and under 12% held by the top ten. Here the sequenced sample was CD4+ or CD8+ T cells sorted from blood, taken in a trial of the OX40 agonist ivuxolimab. The receptors were sampled from an adult with an advanced solid tumor such as melanoma, head and neck, liver or kidney cancer.

The chain recombines TRBV5-6 with TRBJ2-3, with D hard to call. The ends were cut back, 2 bases at V and 4 bases at J, with 8 bases in the middle. This CDR3 is built from 13 residues. In germline, CDR1 is SGHDT, CDR2 YYEEEE. The CDR3 nucleotides read TGTGCCAGCAGCTTAAGGGCGGCAGATACGCAGTATTTT. Amino acid sequence: CASSLRAADTQYF.

This clone was recorded a few times. The rearrangement uses TRBV9 and TRBJ1-6; possibly TRBD1 for D (6 bases). The CDR3 has 15 amino acids. Trimming took 4 bases from V and 7 from J, leaving 15 bases between them. CDR1 and CDR2 (germline): SGDLS, YYNGEE. CDR3 loop: CASSTQGSSNSPLHF. Here the CDR3 DNA reads TGTGCCAGCAGCACCCAGGGGTCTTCCAATTCACCCCTCCACTTT. The full variable domain, completed using reference TRBV9 and TRBJ1-6, is DSGVTQTPKHLITATGQRVTLRCSPRSGDLSVYWYQQSLDQGLQFLIQYYNGEERAKGNILERFSAQQFPDLHSELNLSSLELGDSALYFCASSTQGSSNSPLHFGNGTRLTVT.

The V call is TRBV2, the J call TRBJ2-3; the D is unclear. The CDR3 is 14 residues long. V gave up 7 bases and J gave up 6 bases, with 17 bases separating them. Germline assignment: CDR1 SNHLY and CDR2 FYNNEI. CDR3 sequence reads: CASTAPAARDTQYF. CDR3 bases: TGTGCCAGCACCGCTCCGGCAGCTCGGGATACGCAGTATTTT. Drawing the rest from reference TRBV2 and TRBJ2-3, the complete variable domain is EPEVTQTPSHQVTQMGQEVILRCVPISNHLYFYWYRQILGQKVEFLVSFYNNEISEKSEIFDDQFSVERPDGSNFTLKIRSTKLEDSAMYFCASTAPAARDTQYFGPGTRLTVL.

The V gene is TRBV4-3, the J gene TRBJ2-7; no firm D call. This CDR3 is 13 amino acids long. The V gene lost 0 bases and the J gene lost 7 bases, with 10 bases spanning the gap. Germline V gives CDR1 LGHNA, CDR2 YSLEER. The CDR3 spells CASSQELSREQYF. The CDR3 nucleotides are TGCGCCAGCAGCCAAGAACTGAGCCGTGAGCAGTACTTC.

The chain recombines TRBV11-2 with TRBJ1-1; TRBD1 is a possible D gene (6 bases). Germline V gene sequence: CDR1 SGHAT, CDR2 FQNNGV. This CDR3 is 13 amino acids long. Between the trimmed V and J ends, which lost 6 bases and 4 bases, there was a span of 12 bases. The CDR3 DNA is TGTGCCAGCAGATTTACAGGGACCACTGAAGCTTTCTTT. It encodes CASRFTGTTEAFF.

V is TRBV6-1 and J is TRBJ2-7, with 11 positions matching TRBD2. The CDR3 spans 15 residues. V gave up 6 bases and J gave up 2 bases; unmatched junction bases: 6. Looked up from germline, CDR1 is MNHNS and CDR2 is SASEGT. The CDR3 coding sequence is TGTGCCAGCAGGCCAGTAGCGGGAGGGCCCTACGAGCAGTACTTC. The encoded protein is CASRPVAGGPYEQYF.

The chain links TRBV7-3 to TRBJ1-3; D call uncertain. This CDR3 is built from 15 residues. V lost 6 bases, J lost 2 bases, and 14 bases lay in between. CDR1 is SGHTA, CDR2 FQGTGA, per germline. The CDR3 bases are TGTGCCAGCAGTCCAAATGCTGGGCCTGGAAACACCATATATTTT. Translating gives CASSPNAGPGNTIYF.

This clone was observed a few times. V usage is TRBV19 and J usage is TRBJ1-1; D is unclear. This CDR3 is built from 11 residues. Germline CDR1 is LNHDA and CDR2 is SQIVND (reference sequence). V shed 10 bases and J shed 0 bases, with 6 bases lying between them. CDR3: CATILNTEAFF. In DNA, the CDR3 is TGTGCCACCATATTGAACACTGAAGCTTTCTTT.

This clone showed up just once. The V call is TRBV6-1, the J call TRBJ2-5, with TRBD1 matching 7 bases. The CDR3 loop spans 15 amino acids. CDR1 is MNHNS and CDR2 is SASEGT in the germline V gene. Trimming cost V 5 bases and J 2 bases; bases outside gene matches: 8. CDR3 sequence: CASSTGTAQQETQYF. CDR3 bases: TGTGCCAGCAGTACCGGGACAGCGCAACAAGAGACCCAGTACTTC.

The chain employs TRBV4-1 and TRBJ2-1; 14 bases align to TRBD2. The CDR3 length is 19 residues. Germline V gene data show CDR1 as MGHRA and CDR2 as YSYEKL. V was clipped by 4 bases and J by 2 bases; unmatched bases: 10. CDR3 sequence (DNA): TGCGCCAGCAGCCGAACCGGGACTAGCGGGAGTCGGACCTACAATGAGCAGTTCTTC. Translated, it gives CASSRTGTSGSRTYNEQFF.

The chain is built from TRBV5-4 and TRBJ2-7; possibly TRBD2 for D (6 bases). The CDR3 extends over 17 amino acids. CDR1 is SGHNT, CDR2 YYREEE, per germline (reference sequence). V lost 0 bases, J lost 4 bases, and 20 bases lay in between. CDR3 loop: CASSLGGAGSRAYEQYF. The DNA of the CDR3 is TGTGCCAGCAGCTTGGGAGGTGCCGGGAGTCGTGCTTACGAGCAGTACTTC.

The chain uses TRBV7-2 and TRBJ1-1; no firm D call. The CDR3 extends over 12 amino acids. The germline V and J ends were trimmed by 3 bases and 2 bases, with 4 bases remaining between them. Germline CDR1 and CDR2: SGHTA and FQGNSA. For the CDR3, the DNA is TGTGCCAGCAGCTTCCAAAACACTGAAGCTTTCTTT. This translates into CASSFQNTEAFF.

This rearrangement joins TRBV19 to TRBJ2-7, with D possibly matching TRBD2 (5 bases). This CDR3 comprises 14 residues. V gave up 6 bases and J gave up 0 bases, with 12 bases separating them. Germline assignment: CDR1 LNHDA and CDR2 SQIVND (reference sequence). In DNA, the CDR3 is TGTGCCAGTAGGGCGGACTGGACCTCCTACGAGCAGTACTTC. This encodes CASRADWTSYEQYF.

A single count supports this clone. This rearrangement joins TRBV5-6 to TRBJ1-1, with 10 bases identical to TRBD1. Germline CDR1 and CDR2: SGHDT and YYEEEE. The CDR3 consists of 15 residues. With V trimmed by 3 bases and J by 1 base, 3 bases remained unmatched. This CDR3 is CASSSGTGENTEAFF. CDR3 DNA sequence: TGTGCCAGCAGCTCCGGGACAGGGGAGAACACTGAAGCTTTCTTT.

The chain recombines TRBV2 with TRBJ1-5, with a possible D match to TRBD1 (6 bases). Trimming took 4 bases from V and 6 from J, leaving 13 bases between them. The CDR3 consists of 14 residues. Per germline, CDR1 SNHLY and CDR2 FYNNEI. This chain's CDR3 is CASSGTGRFQPQHF. DNA of the CDR3: TGTGCCAGCAGTGGAACAGGGCGTTTTCAGCCCCAGCATTTT.

The J gene is TRBJ2-2, the V gene TRBV21-1; the table gives TRBD2 as D, unverified against the DNA. TRBV21-1 is described as a pseudogene. The CDR3 has 11 amino acids. The CDR3 loop is CASTGGGELFF. The CDR3 nucleotides read TGTGCCAGCACCGGGGGCGGGGAGCTGTTTTTT.

The CDR3 DNA reads TGTGCCAGCTCACCCGGACTAGTCGTCGAGCAGTACTTC. This sequence encodes CASSPGLVVEQYF. The rearrangement uses TRBV18 and TRBJ2-7; 7 bases match TRBD2. Germline lookup yields CDR1 KGHSH and CDR2 LQKENI. CDR3 size: 13 residues. The V segment lost 3 bases and the J segment 6 bases; nucleotides outside the gene matches: 5.

V gene TRBV6-5 combines with J gene TRBJ1-4, with unresolved D. In germline, CDR1 is MNHEY, CDR2 SVGAGI. CDR3 length: 11 residues. V lost 10 bases, J lost 8 bases, and 11 bases lay in between. The CDR3 here is CATQVREKLFF. CDR3 DNA: TGTGCCACCCAGGTTAGGGAAAAACTGTTTTTT.

The chain joins TRBV7-9 to TRBJ1-6, with D tentatively TRBD1 (6 bases). Germline V gives CDR1 SEHNR, CDR2 FQNEAQ (reference sequence). This CDR3 contains 13 residues. The V and J ends lost 5 bases and 11 bases respectively, with 13 bases between them. CDR3 nucleotide sequence: TGTGCCAGCAGCACCCTCGGGACACCACCCCTCCACTTT. Amino acids: CASSTLGTPPLHF.

The V call is TRBV5-6, the J call TRBJ2-1, with 15 positions matching TRBD2. V trimming: 3 bases; J trimming: 0 bases; junction bases outside the gene matches: 7. In germline, CDR1 is SGHDT, CDR2 YYEEEE. This CDR3 comprises 19 residues. In nucleotides, the CDR3 is TGTGCCAGCAGCTCCTACGGACTAGCGGGAGGGAGCTCCTACAATGAGCAGTTCTTC. This gives the protein CASSSYGLAGGSSYNEQFF.

The rearrangement links TRBV9 to TRBJ2-5, with D perhaps being TRBD1 or TRBD2 (5 bases each). With 4 bases removed from V and 4 bases from J, the gap between germline ends came to 14 bases. Germline CDR1 SGDLS, CDR2 YYNGEE. The CDR3 consists of 14 residues. The CDR3 loop reads CASSHGDRRETQYF. CDR3 coding DNA: TGTGCCAGCAGCCATGGGGACCGTCGAGAGACCCAGTACTTC.

This clone was picked up one time. The chain has TRBV7-3 and TRBJ1-1, with a tentative D call TRBD1 (6 bases). Germline V gene data show CDR1 as SGHTA and CDR2 as FQGTGA. CDR3 length: 14 residues. Trimming took off 5 bases at V and 4 bases at J, with 14 bases between the two ends. DNA of the CDR3: TGTGCCAGCAGCCTAGGGGGGCAGGGCACTGAAGCTTTCTTT. Its protein is CASSLGGQGTEAFF.

V is TRBV2 and J is TRBJ2-1; no firm D call. CDR1 and CDR2 (germline): SNHLY, FYNNEI. The CDR3 is 15 amino acids. Between the trimmed V and J ends, which lost 2 bases and 0 bases, there was a span of 8 bases. In nucleotides, the CDR3 is TGTGCCAGCAGTGAACGGGCGAGCTCCTACAATGAGCAGTTCTTC. It codes for CASSERASSYNEQFF.

This clone occurred once. This rearrangement joins TRBV18 to TRBJ2-5, with D maybe TRBD2 (5 bases). Germline V gene data show CDR1 as KGHSH and CDR2 as LQKENI. This CDR3 is 13 amino acids long. V lost 3 bases, J lost 3 bases, and 8 bases lay in between. CDR3 in amino acids: CASSPSGKETQYF. The CDR3 nucleotides are TGTGCCAGCTCACCTTCCGGGAAAGAGACCCAGTACTTC.

The gene calls are TRBV6-1 and TRBJ1-5, with D maybe TRBD1 (5 bases). Germline-derived CDR1 and CDR2 are MNHNS and SASEGT. This CDR3 is built from 15 residues. Trimming took off 7 bases at V and 4 bases at J, with 17 bases between the two ends. Here the CDR3 DNA reads TGTGCCAGCAACATAGCAGGGCAACTAAATCAGCCCCAGCATTTT. Protein sequence: CASNIAGQLNQPQHF.

This chain connects TRBV14 to TRBJ2-3, with D perhaps TRBD1 (6 bases). Trimming cost V 4 bases and J 0 bases, with 11 bases left between them. Germline lookup yields CDR1 SGHDN and CDR2 FVKESK. The CDR3 contains 15 residues. CDR3 in DNA: TGTGCCAGCAGCCTACAGGGTTCCAGCACAGATACGCAGTATTTT. Its protein is CASSLQGSSTDTQYF.

CDR3 residues: CSVGQTYNEQFF. The CDR3 region has the DNA TGCAGCGTTGGGCAGACCTACAATGAGCAGTTCTTC. The chain couples TRBV29-1 to TRBJ2-1, with D unresolved. CDR1 is SQVTM and CDR2 is ANQGSEA in the germline V gene. The V gene lost 4 bases and the J gene lost 2 bases, with 6 bases spanning the gap. This CDR3 comprises 12 residues.

V is TRBV5-1 and J is TRBJ2-7; unclear D gene. CDR3 length equals 13 residues. Trimming removed 0 bases from V and 1 base from J, with 5 bases in between. Germline V gives CDR1 SGHRS, CDR2 YFSETQ. The CDR3 loop is CASSLVPSYEQYF. The CDR3, as DNA: TGCGCCAGCAGCTTGGTACCATCCTACGAGCAGTACTTC.

The CDR3 coding sequence is TGCAGCGTTACTAAGGGACAGGGGGCTCTTGATGGCTACACCTTC. Encoded protein: CSVTKGQGALDGYTF. V usage is TRBV29-1 and J usage is TRBJ1-2; TRBD1 agrees at 12 bases. Germline V gives CDR1 SQVTM, CDR2 ANQGSEA. The V and J ends lost 5 bases and 6 bases, in that order; junction bases with no gene match: 10. This CDR3 is 15 amino acids long.

This clone was seen only once. This chain uses TRBV28 with TRBJ2-7, with D unresolved. Germline values: CDR1 MDHEN, CDR2 SYDVKM. The CDR3 consists of 11 residues. V was trimmed by 2 bases and J by 5 bases, leaving 4 bases between them. The CDR3 bases are TGTGCCAGCAGTTTACTTCACGAGCAGTACTTC. Amino acid sequence: CASSLLHEQYF.

The V and J genes are TRBV7-9 and TRBJ2-7, with a weak D call TRBD2 (5 bases). CDR3 length: 14 residues. The V end was cut by 2 bases, the J end by 0 bases, with 8 bases between. The germline gives CDR1 SEHNR, CDR2 FQNEAQ (reference sequence). The CDR3, as DNA: TGTGCCAGCAGCTTACAACGGGACTCCTACGAGCAGTACTTC. Amino acids: CASSLQRDSYEQYF.

This chain connects TRBV6-4 to TRBJ2-5, with D perhaps matching TRBD2 (6 bases). V gave up 7 bases and J gave up 5 bases, with 14 bases separating them. Germline V gives CDR1 MRHNA, CDR2 SNTAGT. The CDR3 loop spans 13 amino acids. CDR3 sequence (DNA): TGTGCCAGCACGACCGCTCGGGGGGAGACCCAGTACTTC. Its protein product is CASTTARGETQYF.